The 21 T cell receptor beta chains below all came from one sample that was sequenced in a study of OX40 agonist ivuxolimab in advanced cancers. The method was immunoSEQ multiplex PCR; TCRdb's version includes in-frame clones alone and lacks a portion of them. The sample yields 55,000 to 90,000 clones, roughly 80% seen once. The sample in question was CD4+ or CD8+ T cells sorted from blood, obtained in a trial of the OX40 agonist ivuxolimab. These TCRs come from an adult with an advanced solid tumor such as melanoma, head and neck, liver or kidney cancer.

The J gene is TRBJ1-6, the V gene TRBV6-6, with 10 bases that match TRBD1. V dropped 2 bases and J dropped 7; count of bases not matched to a gene: 2. The CDR3 is 15 residues long. Germline V gives CDR1 MNHNY, CDR2 SVGAGI (reference sequence). The CDR3 DNA follows: TGTGCCAGCAGTTACGGACAGGGGGTGAATTCACCCCTCCACTTT. It is translated as CASSYGQGVNSPLHF.

The chain links TRBV7-9 to TRBJ2-3; 8 nucleotides align to TRBD1. Germline values: CDR1 SEHNR, CDR2 FQNEAQ (reference sequence). With V trimmed by 4 bases and J by 3 bases, 3 bases remained unmatched. The CDR3 totals 14 residues. The CDR3 region is CASSSGQGTDTQYF. The CDR3 DNA sequence: TGTGCCAGCAGCTCTGGACAGGGAACAGATACGCAGTATTTT.

This chain uses TRBV19 with TRBJ1-5, with TRBD1 matching 9 bases. This CDR3 region has 16 residues. Trimming cost V 5 bases and J 2 bases; bases outside gene matches: 7. Looked up from germline, CDR1 is LNHDA and CDR2 is SQIVND (reference sequence). In DNA form, the CDR3 reads TGTGCCAGTAGTTTCCGGACAGGGGAGCGCAATCAGCCCCAGCATTTT. This codes for CASSFRTGERNQPQHF.

The V and J genes are TRBV11-2 and TRBJ1-3, with D perhaps matching TRBD1 (6 bases). The germline V and J ends were trimmed by 1 base and 0 bases, with 13 bases remaining between them. The CDR3 is 17 amino acids. Germline CDR1 and CDR2: SGHAT and FQNNGV. The CDR3 region has the DNA TGTGCCAGCAGCTTAGCTACAGGGTCCAACTCTGGAAACACCATATATTTT. Translation gives CASSLATGSNSGNTIYF.

This clone showed up just once. V is TRBV7-2 and J is TRBJ2-3; 8 nucleotides match TRBD2. Germline CDR1 is SGHTA and CDR2 is FQGNSA. This CDR3 contains 14 residues. The J segment lost 6 bases and the V segment lost 1 base, leaving 3 bases of the junction unmatched. The chain's CDR3 is CASSLGRTSDTQYF. In nucleotides, the CDR3 is TGTGCCAGCAGCTTAGGGCGGACTAGCGATACGCAGTATTTT.

This clone was counted a single time. The chain joins TRBV4-2 to TRBJ2-1, with D perhaps matching TRBD2 (5 bases). CDR1 and CDR2 (germline): LGHNA, YNFKEQ. The CDR3 length is 16 residues. Trimming took off 1 base at V and 5 bases at J, with 15 bases between the two ends. The CDR3: CASSQVAPRGHNEQFF. The CDR3 bases are TGTGCCAGCAGCCAAGTAGCCCCCCGAGGGCACAATGAGCAGTTCTTC.

The chain recombines TRBV5-5 with TRBJ2-3, with TRBD2 matching over 9 bases. This CDR3 has 15 amino acids. V lost 0 bases to trimming and J lost 5 bases; unmatched junction nucleotides: 4. Germline-derived CDR1 and CDR2 are SGHKS and YYEKEE (reference sequence). The CDR3 coding sequence is TGTGCCAGCAGCTTGGTAGCGGGGGTGGGAGATACGCAGTATTTT. This sequence encodes CASSLVAGVGDTQYF.

This clone appeared once. The gene calls are TRBV6-1 and TRBJ1-3; no clear D. The germline V gene has CDR1 MNHNS and CDR2 SASEGT. V was trimmed by 8 bases and J by 0 bases, leaving 11 bases between them. The CDR3 length is 14 residues. The CDR3 coding sequence is TGTGCCAGCCTTTTTCTTGGCTCTGGAAACACCATATATTTT. Encoded protein: CASLFLGSGNTIYF.

The J gene is TRBJ1-2, the V gene TRBV28; TRBD1 aligns across 7 bases. The CDR3 sequence is 11 residues long. Germline-derived CDR1 and CDR2 are MDHEN and SYDVKM. The DNA of the CDR3 is TGTGGATACAGGGGTCTTGATGGCTACACCTTC. Its translation: CGYRGLDGYTF.

The V call is TRBV6-6, the J call TRBJ2-4; possibly TRBD1 or TRBD2 for D (5 bases each). V lost 5 bases and J lost 0, with 14 bases in between. The CDR3 loop spans 16 amino acids. The V gene's germline CDR1 is MNHNY and CDR2 SVGAGI (reference sequence). The CDR3 bases are TGTGCCAGCAGTACCGGGACCTCCCTAGCCAAAAACATTCAGTACTTC. Encoded protein: CASSTGTSLAKNIQYF.

The chain carries TRBV5-4 and TRBJ2-1; 15 bases are shared with TRBD2. V lost 5 bases, J lost 0 bases, and 6 bases stayed unmatched. This CDR3 comprises 18 residues. From germline, CDR1 is SGHNT and CDR2 YYREEE (reference sequence). The CDR3 spells CASRPGLAGGSSYNEQFF. CDR3 DNA sequence: TGTGCCAGCAGGCCCGGACTAGCGGGGGGGAGCTCCTACAATGAGCAGTTCTTC.

This clone has a handful of counts. The chain carries TRBV19 and TRBJ1-2, with D unresolved. V was trimmed by 5 bases and J by 4 bases, leaving 8 bases between them. This CDR3 contains 12 residues. In germline, CDR1 is LNHDA, CDR2 SQIVND (reference sequence). CDR3: CASSWGGYGYTF. The CDR3 DNA is TGTGCCAGTAGTTGGGGTGGCTATGGCTACACCTTC.

A word on this clone: The DNA is left out, because the CDR3 cannot be placed on it with certainty; the CDR3 is given as TCRdb lists it. The chain links TRBV28 to TRBJ2-7; TRBD1 is the table's D call, not checked against the DNA. Inclusive of both ends, the CDR3 amounts to 13 amino acids. Germline V gives CDR1 MDHEN, CDR2 SYDVKM. CDR3 sequence: CASSLGVGQGSSF.

J is TRBJ1-6 and V is TRBV7-9; D gene ambiguous. V was clipped by 5 bases and J by 6 bases, with 5 bases between them. CDR1 is SEHNR and CDR2 is FQNEAQ in the germline V gene (reference sequence). This CDR3 contains 12 residues. This CDR3 reads CASSPPNSPLHF. The CDR3 nucleotides are TGTGCCAGCAGCCCGCCTAATTCACCCCTCCACTTT.

The CDR3 nucleotides read TGCAGCGGGGGCGGGGGGTTCACAGATACGCAGTATTTT. The encoded protein is CSGGGGFTDTQYF. The chain employs TRBV29-1 and TRBJ2-3; 8 nucleotides line up with TRBD2. In germline, CDR1 is SQVTM, CDR2 ANQGSEA. This CDR3 contains 13 residues. Germline trimming cut 7 bases from V and 2 bases from J; bases unmatched to any gene: 5.

The chain uses TRBV10-3 and TRBJ1-1; TRBD1 might be the D (6 bases). This CDR3 region has 15 residues. V gave up 2 bases and J gave up 0 bases, with 10 bases separating them. Germline V CDR1 and CDR2: ENHRY, SYGVKD. The CDR3 region is CAISEGQNLNTEAFF. CDR3 DNA sequence: TGTGCCATCAGTGAGGGACAGAACTTGAACACTGAAGCTTTCTTT.

This chain links TRBV6-5 with TRBJ2-7; 8 bases are a match to TRBD2. With V trimmed by 6 bases and J by 11 bases, 15 bases remained unmatched. Per germline, CDR1 MNHEY and CDR2 SVGAGI. The CDR3 covers 14 residues. The CDR3 here is CASRAGTRSHEEYF. The DNA of the CDR3 is TGTGCCAGCAGGGCCGGGACTAGGTCTCATGAGGAGTACTTC.

The chain combines TRBV7-2 with TRBJ2-1, with TRBD2 identical over 10 bases. Per the germline V gene, CDR1 is SGHTA and CDR2 is FQGNSA. V was clipped by 2 bases and J by 15 bases; unmatched bases: 13. CDR3 length: 15 amino acids. The DNA of the CDR3 is TGTGCCAGCAGCTTAATGCCTAGCGGGGGTGGGAGCGGGTTCTTC. Its translation is CASSLMPSGGGSGFF.

In nucleotides, the CDR3 is TGTGCCAGCTCCCAGGGTACCACCGGGGAGCTGTTTTTT. This codes for CASSQGTTGELFF. This chain uses TRBV6-5 with TRBJ2-2, with a tentative D call TRBD1 (5 bases). Looked up from germline, CDR1 is MNHEY and CDR2 is SVGAGI. The CDR3 sequence is 13 residues long. Trimming shortened V by 8 bases and J by 4 bases, and 11 bases separated the two germline ends.

The V and J genes are TRBV7-9 and TRBJ1-5; a weak D match, TRBD1 (6 bases). Germline values: CDR1 SEHNR, CDR2 FQNEAQ (reference sequence). V was trimmed by 1 base and J by 4 bases, leaving 17 bases between them. CDR3 size: 17 residues. DNA for the CDR3: TGTGCCAGCAGCTTAGTGGTGGGGGCAGGGGAGAATCAGCCCCAGCATTTT. This gives the protein CASSLVVGAGENQPQHF.

This clone was recorded only once. This rearrangement joins TRBV15 to TRBJ2-1; D not certain. CDR3 length: 13 amino acids. Germline V lookup: CDR1 LNHNV, CDR2 YYDKDF (reference sequence). Trimming left V 0 bases short and J 9 bases short, with 9 bases between. CDR3 sequence reads: CATSRDGVGEQFF. CDR3 sequence (DNA): TGTGCCACCAGCAGAGATGGTGTAGGTGAGCAGTTCTTC.